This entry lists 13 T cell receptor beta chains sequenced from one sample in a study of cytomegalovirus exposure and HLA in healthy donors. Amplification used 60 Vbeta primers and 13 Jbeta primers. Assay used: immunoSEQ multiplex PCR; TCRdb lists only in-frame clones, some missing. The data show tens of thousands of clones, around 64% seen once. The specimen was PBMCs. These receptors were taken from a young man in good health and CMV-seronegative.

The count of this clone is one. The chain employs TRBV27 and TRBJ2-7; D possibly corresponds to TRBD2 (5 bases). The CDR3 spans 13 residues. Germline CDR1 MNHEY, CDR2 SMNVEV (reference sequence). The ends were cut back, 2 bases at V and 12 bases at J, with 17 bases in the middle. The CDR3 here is CASSLPEEVHWYF. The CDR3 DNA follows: TGTGCCAGCAGTTTACCCGAGGAGGTCCATTGGTACTTC.

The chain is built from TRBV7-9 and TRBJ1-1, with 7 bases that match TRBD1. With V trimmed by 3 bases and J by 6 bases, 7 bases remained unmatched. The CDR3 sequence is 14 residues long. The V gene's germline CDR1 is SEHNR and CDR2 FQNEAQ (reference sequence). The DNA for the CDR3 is TGTGCCAGCAGCTTTGACAGGGCGAGTGCTGAAGCTTTCTTT. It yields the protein CASSFDRASAEAFF.

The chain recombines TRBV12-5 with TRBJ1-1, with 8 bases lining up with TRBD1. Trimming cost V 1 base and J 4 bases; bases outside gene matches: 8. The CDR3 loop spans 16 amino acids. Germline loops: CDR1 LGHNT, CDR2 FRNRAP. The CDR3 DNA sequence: TGTGCTAGTGGTTTGGGCAGGGGGCTGTCTGGCACTGAAGCTTTCTTT. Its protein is CASGLGRGLSGTEAFF.

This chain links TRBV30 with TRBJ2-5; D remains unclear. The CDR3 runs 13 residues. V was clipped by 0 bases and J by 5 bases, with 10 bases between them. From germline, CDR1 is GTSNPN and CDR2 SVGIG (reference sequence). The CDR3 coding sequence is TGTGCCTGGAGTGTACAGATGAAGGAGACCCAGTACTTC. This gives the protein CAWSVQMKETQYF.

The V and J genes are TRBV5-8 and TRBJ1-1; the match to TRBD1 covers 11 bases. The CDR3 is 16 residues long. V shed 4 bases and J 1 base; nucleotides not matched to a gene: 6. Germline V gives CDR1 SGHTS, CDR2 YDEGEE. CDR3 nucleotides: TGTGCCAGCAGCGCACGGACAGGGGGCGCGAACACTGAAGCTTTCTTT. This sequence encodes CASSARTGGANTEAFF.

The CDR3 spells CSVRTGSDNNSPLHF. CDR3 nucleotides: TGCAGCGTTCGGACAGGGTCGGATAATAATTCACCCCTCCACTTT. This chain connects TRBV29-1 to TRBJ1-6; 8 bases align to TRBD1. The J segment lost 5 bases and the V segment lost 5 bases, leaving 8 bases of the junction unmatched. Germline assignment: CDR1 SQVTM and CDR2 ANQGSEA. CDR3 size: 15 residues.

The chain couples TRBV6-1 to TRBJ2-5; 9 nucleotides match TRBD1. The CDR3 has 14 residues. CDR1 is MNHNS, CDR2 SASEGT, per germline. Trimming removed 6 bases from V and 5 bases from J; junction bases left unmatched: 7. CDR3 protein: CASRRTGERETQYF. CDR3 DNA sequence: TGTGCCAGCAGGAGGACAGGGGAAAGGGAGACCCAGTACTTC.

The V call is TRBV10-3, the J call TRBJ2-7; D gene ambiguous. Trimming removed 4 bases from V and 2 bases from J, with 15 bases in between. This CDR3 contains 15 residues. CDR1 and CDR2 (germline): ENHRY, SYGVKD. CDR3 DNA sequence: TGTGCCATCAGTGGTGAAATGAGCCTAACCTACGAGCAGTACTTC. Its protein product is CAISGEMSLTYEQYF.

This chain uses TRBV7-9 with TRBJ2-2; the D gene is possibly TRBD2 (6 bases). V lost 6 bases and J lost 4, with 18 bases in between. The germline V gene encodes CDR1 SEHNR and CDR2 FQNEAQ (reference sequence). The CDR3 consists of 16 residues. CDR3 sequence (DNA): TGTGCCAGCAGGCATAGCGGAGGAAGGGGCACCGGGGAGCTGTTTTTT. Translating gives CASRHSGGRGTGELFF.

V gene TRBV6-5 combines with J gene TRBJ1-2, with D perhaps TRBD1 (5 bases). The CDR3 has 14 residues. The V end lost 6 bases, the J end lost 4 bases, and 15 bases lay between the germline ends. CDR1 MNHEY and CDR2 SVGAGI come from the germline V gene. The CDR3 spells CASRPPGGSYGYTF. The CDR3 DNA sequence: TGTGCCAGCAGGCCCCCGGGGGGATCCTATGGCTACACCTTC.

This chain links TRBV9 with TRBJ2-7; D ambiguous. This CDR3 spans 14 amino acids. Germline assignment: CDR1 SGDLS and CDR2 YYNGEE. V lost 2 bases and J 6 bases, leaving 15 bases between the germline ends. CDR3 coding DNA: TGTGCCAGCAGCGTGAGGCTAGTTGTCATCGAGCAGTACTTC. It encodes CASSVRLVVIEQYF.

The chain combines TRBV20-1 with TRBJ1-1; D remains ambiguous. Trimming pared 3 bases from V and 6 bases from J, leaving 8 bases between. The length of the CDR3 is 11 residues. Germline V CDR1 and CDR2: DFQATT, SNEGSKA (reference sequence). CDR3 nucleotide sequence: TGCAGTGCTAGGGACTTCCCTGAAGCTTTCTTT. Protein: CSARDFPEAFF.

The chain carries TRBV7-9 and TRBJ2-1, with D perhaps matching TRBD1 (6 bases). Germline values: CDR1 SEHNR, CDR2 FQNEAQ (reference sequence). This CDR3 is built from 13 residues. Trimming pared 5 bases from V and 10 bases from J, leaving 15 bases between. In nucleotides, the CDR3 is TGTGCCAGCAGCCAACCGTGGGGGCTGGAGCAGTTCTTC. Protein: CASSQPWGLEQFF.